The 19 T cell receptor beta chains reported below all come from one sample, sequenced in a study of blood T cell repertoires in COVID-19 (dated by TCRdb to between 2020 and 2021). The receptor library was made with the immunoSEQ multiplex PCR assay. TCRdb took over this immuneACCESS table, retaining in-frame rearrangements with V and J assigned. Such tables are incomplete; in checked studies, under half of the missing clones stem from an unresolved V gene, and the remainder is unexplained. This sample comprises about 45,000 clones, approximately 80% of them detected only once. The top ten hold roughly an eighth of the sample. Source material: peripheral blood. These receptors were collected from a human donor in a cohort sampled during active COVID-19.

J is TRBJ2-1 and V is TRBV7-9; the D is unclear. Deletions cut 5 bases from V and 9 bases from J, with 11 bases between. The germline V gene has CDR1 SEHNR and CDR2 FQNEAQ (reference sequence). This CDR3 is built from 12 residues. The CDR3 region has the DNA TGTGCCAGCAGCCCACGTGGCGGTGAGCAGTTCTTC. This encodes CASSPRGGEQFF.

The rearrangement uses TRBV19 and TRBJ1-5, with 8 bases that match TRBD1. This CDR3 has 16 residues. Trimming removed 3 bases from V and 2 bases from J; junction bases left unmatched: 6. Per germline, CDR1 LNHDA and CDR2 SQIVND (reference sequence). This CDR3 reads CASSISGQEGNQPQHF. CDR3 in DNA: TGTGCCAGTAGTATCTCGGGACAGGAGGGCAATCAGCCCCAGCATTTT.

This rearrangement joins TRBV28 to TRBJ2-3; TRBD2 agrees at 8 bases. The CDR3 totals 15 residues. V was clipped by 4 bases and J by 1 base; unmatched bases: 4. Germline assignment: CDR1 MDHEN and CDR2 SYDVKM. The CDR3 region is CASSSGAGGTDTQYF. CDR3 sequence (DNA): TGTGCCAGCAGTTCAGGAGCGGGGGGCACAGATACGCAGTATTTT.

The chain has TRBV21-1 and TRBJ2-4; the listed D gene, TRBD1, was not tested against the DNA. TRBV21-1 is a pseudogene segment. This CDR3 spans 17 amino acids. The CDR3 is CASSKEGQGLAKNIQYF. The CDR3 region has the DNA TGTGCCAGCAGCAAGGAGGGACAGGGTCTAGCCAAAAACATTCAGTACTTC.

The chain recombines TRBV11-3 with TRBJ1-1, with D possibly TRBD1 on 6 matching bases. Per germline, CDR1 SGHNT and CDR2 YENEEA. The CDR3 runs to 16 residues. Trimming took 4 bases from V and 1 from J, leaving 16 bases between them. The CDR3 region has the DNA TGTGCCAGCAGCTCCAATTCGGGACACTCGAACACTGAAGCTTTCTTT. It encodes CASSSNSGHSNTEAFF.

J is TRBJ1-6 and V is TRBV2, with D hard to call. The length of the CDR3 is 13 residues. V dropped 4 bases and J dropped 5 bases, with 6 bases sitting between them. Germline assignment: CDR1 SNHLY and CDR2 FYNNEI. The CDR3 spells CASSGQNNSPLHF. The CDR3 coding sequence is TGTGCCAGCAGTGGGCAAAATAATTCACCCCTCCACTTT.

Here the CDR3 reads CASSLDTDYGEQYF. CDR3 coding DNA: TGTGCCAGCAGCTTAGATACAGACTACGGGGAGCAGTACTTC. The gene calls are TRBV7-8 and TRBJ2-7, with D possibly TRBD2 on 5 matching bases. Looked up from germline, CDR1 is SGHVS and CDR2 is FQNEAQ. The length of the CDR3 is 14 residues. The ends were cut back, 1 base at V and 7 bases at J, with 14 bases in the middle. The full variable domain, its missing parts supplied by reference TRBV7-8 and TRBJ2-7, is GAGVSQSPRYKVAKRGQDVALRCDPISGHVSLFWYQQALGQGPEFLTYFQNEAQLDKSGLPSDRFFAERPEGSVSTLKIQRTQQEDSAVYLCASSLDTDYGEQYFGPGTRLTVT.

V usage is TRBV4-1 and J usage is TRBJ2-3; D gene unclear. Deletions cut 1 base from V and 6 bases from J, with 14 bases between. The CDR3 spans 15 residues. From germline, CDR1 is MGHRA and CDR2 YSYEKL. The CDR3 loop is CASSQVPFGSDTQYF. As DNA, the CDR3 is TGCGCCAGCAGCCAAGTTCCTTTCGGTTCCGATACGCAGTATTTT.

The sample holds a few counts of this clone. The chain is built from TRBV12-3 or TRBV12-4 and TRBJ2-3; the D is unclear. CDR3 length: 12 amino acids. Trimming cost V 2 bases and J 4 bases, with 4 bases left between them. This CDR3 is CASSLPADTQYF. The CDR3 DNA is TGTGCCAGCAGTTTACCGGCAGATACGCAGTATTTT.

The V call is TRBV6-5, the J call TRBJ2-7, with 11 bases that match TRBD1. Per germline, CDR1 MNHEY and CDR2 SVGAGI. This CDR3 is built from 15 residues. V lost 8 bases to trimming and J lost 3 bases; unmatched junction nucleotides: 9. CDR3 coding DNA: TGTGCCAGCCCCGCCGGACAGGGGGCATTCTACGAGCAGTACTTC. Translation: CASPAGQGAFYEQYF.

The rearrangement links TRBV19 to TRBJ2-3; no clear D gene. Germline V CDR1 and CDR2: LNHDA, SQIVND (reference sequence). This CDR3 region has 15 residues. V was cut by 0 bases and J by 0 bases, with 7 bases left in between. The CDR3, as DNA: TGTGCCAGTAGTATAGACAGGAAGAGCACAGATACGCAGTATTTT. It specifies CASSIDRKSTDTQYF.

V is TRBV7-3 and J is TRBJ2-4; 8 bases agree with TRBD2. The CDR3 sequence is 14 residues long. V lost 5 bases and J lost 7; bases outside the gene matches: 7. Germline V gene lookup returns CDR1 SGHTA and CDR2 FQGTGA. CDR3 sequence: CASSPNAGGNIQYF. The CDR3 bases are TGTGCCAGCAGCCCCAACGCGGGGGGTAACATTCAGTACTTC.

V usage is TRBV5-1 and J usage is TRBJ2-1, with D possibly being TRBD2 (6 bases). Trimming removed 5 bases at V and 3 bases at J, with 12 bases between. This CDR3 has 14 amino acids. Looked up from germline, CDR1 is SGHRS and CDR2 is YFSETQ. The CDR3 loop is CASRGEDLYNEQFF. The DNA of the CDR3 is TGCGCCAGCAGGGGGGAGGATCTCTACAATGAGCAGTTCTTC. The full variable domain, in which reference TRBV5-1 and TRBJ2-1 provide the parts outside the CDR3, is KAGVTQTPRYLIKTRGQQVTLSCSPISGHRSVSWYQQTPGQGLQFLFEYFSETQRNKGNFPGRFSGRQFSNSRSEMNVSTLELGDSALYLCASRGEDLYNEQFFGPGTRLTVL.

The chain's CDR3 is CASSLAGEYDEQYF. For the CDR3, the DNA is TGTGCCAGCAGTCTAGCGGGAGAGTATGACGAGCAGTACTTC. The genes are TRBV27 and TRBJ2-7; 10 nucleotides align to TRBD2. This CDR3 comprises 14 residues. V trimming: 5 bases; J trimming: 5 bases; junction bases outside the gene matches: 6. Germline V gene data show CDR1 as MNHEY and CDR2 as SMNVEV (reference sequence).

In DNA, the CDR3 is TGCAGCGTTGAAGATCAAGAACAGGGGCCGTACTTC. It translates to CSVEDQEQGPYF. The chain combines TRBV29-1 with TRBJ2-7, with 7 bases lining up with TRBD1. Germline V lookup: CDR1 SQVTM, CDR2 ANQGSEA. The trim removed 0 bases at V and 12 bases at J, leaving 8 bases unmatched. The CDR3 contains 12 residues.

This chain links TRBV7-2 with TRBJ2-3; D possibly corresponds to TRBD2 (6 bases). CDR3 length: 14 residues. From germline, CDR1 is SGHTA and CDR2 FQGNSA. V lost 5 bases and J 6 bases, leaving 15 bases between the germline ends. In DNA, the CDR3 is TGTGCCAGCAGCCTCATCGGAGGGAGGGATACGCAGTATTTT. This translates into CASSLIGGRDTQYF.

V gene TRBV6-6 combines with J gene TRBJ1-2, with unresolved D. Trimming took off 10 bases at V and 4 bases at J, with 16 bases between the two ends. CDR1 MNHNY and CDR2 SVGAGI come from the germline V gene (reference sequence). The CDR3 covers 13 residues. The CDR3 here is CATRDGQAYGYTF. In DNA form, the CDR3 reads TGTGCCACCCGAGATGGGCAGGCCTATGGCTACACCTTC.

The chain links TRBV5-1 to TRBJ2-2; D is uncertain. The V gene's germline CDR1 is SGHRS and CDR2 YFSETQ. The length of the CDR3 is 16 residues. V lost 2 bases to trimming and J lost 5 bases, with 16 bases between them. The CDR3 DNA sequence: TGCGCCAGCAGCTTAGCTTCTCGGGTCCCAACCGGGGAGCTGTTTTTT. This translates into CASSLASRVPTGELFF.

The chain joins TRBV6-5 to TRBJ2-1, with 9 positions matching TRBD2. Trimming at V came to 0 bases and at J to 4 bases, leaving 1 base not matched to a gene. Germline V gene lookup returns CDR1 MNHEY and CDR2 SVGAGI. The CDR3 contains 15 residues. CDR3 DNA: TGTGCCAGCAGTTACTCTGGACTAGCGTACAATGAGCAGTTCTTC. Protein product: CASSYSGLAYNEQFF.